This is a list of T cell receptor beta chains from one sample in a study of cytomegalovirus exposure and HLA in healthy donors. The table came from immunoSEQ multiplex PCR; TCRdb's copy has only in-frame clones and leaves some out. The data hold around 150,000 clones, with around two thirds observed a single time. The sequenced material came from PBMCs. The receptors stem from a man aged 50 to 60 in good health and CMV-seronegative. CDR3s include the opening cysteine and the closing phenylalanine or tryptophan. The order of the fields is D gene, V gene, clone size, J gene, CDR3 protein, CDR3 DNA. The D gene is left open where the match is weak. Rows give clone size only sometimes, using once, few, many, or a class for an expanded clone.

D: .; V: TRBV6-1; size: few; J: TRBJ1-3; CDR3: CASRENRALSGNTIYF; DNA: TGTGCCAGCAGGGAAAACAGGGCCCTCTCCGGAAACACCATATATTTT
D: TRBD1; V: TRBV7-2; size: .; J: TRBJ2-2; CDR3: CASSLALTGGTGELFF; DNA: TGTGCCAGCAGCTTAGCGCTGACAGGGGGCACCGGGGAGCTGTTTTTT
D: .; V: TRBV27; size: once; J: TRBJ1-1; CDR3: CASSFVHRGYTEAFF; DNA: TGTGCCAGCAGTTTCGTACACCGAGGGTACACTGAAGCTTTCTTT
D: .; V: TRBV7-9; size: .; J: TRBJ1-2; CDR3: CASSLDRAGDGYTF; DNA: TGTGCCAGCAGCTTAGACAGGGCGGGAGATGGCTACACCTTC
D: .; V: TRBV6-6; size: .; J: TRBJ1-3; CDR3: CASSYASPREYTIYF; DNA: TGTGCCAGCAGTTACGCTTCCCCAAGAGAATACACCATATATTTT
D: TRBD1; V: TRBV19; size: .; J: TRBJ1-5; CDR3: CASSTGTDSDGYSNQPQHF; DNA: TGTGCCAGTAGTACCGGGACAGATTCCGACGGATATAGCAATCAGCCCCAGCATTTT
D: .; V: TRBV7-8; size: .; J: TRBJ1-2; CDR3: CASSLTRTNYGYTF; DNA: TGTGCCAGCAGCTTAACCAGGACTAACTATGGCTACACCTTC
D: TRBD1; V: TRBV7-3; size: .; J: TRBJ2-6; CDR3: CASSQQGASGANVLTF; DNA: TGTGCCAGCAGCCAACAGGGGGCGTCTGGGGCCAACGTCCTGACTTTC
D: TRBD1; V: TRBV11-2; size: .; J: TRBJ2-7; CDR3: CASTDQGVRNEQYF; DNA: TGTGCCAGCACCGATCAGGGGGTAAGGAACGAGCAGTACTTC
D: TRBD2; V: TRBV9; size: few; J: TRBJ2-3; CDR3: CASSVTSGGASSTDTQYF; DNA: TGTGCCAGCAGCGTGACTAGCGGGGGGGCCTCTAGCACAGATACGCAGTATTTT
D: TRBD1; V: TRBV2; size: .; J: TRBJ2-6; CDR3: CASRQTGTGGFAGANVLTF; DNA: TGTGCCAGCAGACAGACTGGGACAGGGGGCTTCGCTGGGGCCAACGTCCTGACTTTC
D: TRBD2; V: TRBV28; size: .; J: TRBJ2-4; CDR3: CASSPGLAGRNLAKNIQYF; DNA: TGTGCCAGCAGTCCCGGACTAGCGGGAAGAAATCTAGCCAAAAACATTCAGTACTTC
D: .; V: TRBV5-5; size: .; J: TRBJ2-3; CDR3: CASSLSVFGTDTQYF; DNA: TGTGCCAGCAGCCTCTCGGTATTCGGCACAGATACGCAGTATTTT
D: .; V: TRBV4-3; size: once; J: TRBJ2-1; CDR3: CASSSDRFSYNEQFF; DNA: TGCGCCAGCAGTTCCGACAGGTTCTCCTACAATGAGCAGTTCTTC
D: TRBD1; V: TRBV2; size: .; J: TRBJ1-4; CDR3: CASSARQGTNEKLFF; DNA: TGTGCCAGCAGTGCCCGACAGGGGACTAATGAAAAACTGTTTTTT
D: TRBD1; V: TRBV7-9; size: once; J: TRBJ1-2; CDR3: CASSQGQGYGYTF; DNA: TGTGCCAGCAGCCAAGGACAGGGGTATGGCTACACCTTC
D: TRBD1; V: TRBV9; size: once; J: TRBJ1-2; CDR3: CASSPGQGVYGYTF; DNA: TGTGCCAGCAGCCCTGGACAGGGCGTCTATGGCTACACCTTC
D: TRBD2; V: TRBV7-2; size: .; J: TRBJ2-7; CDR3: CASSLGGTSVSYEQYF; DNA: TGTGCCAGCAGCTTAGGGGGTACTAGCGTCTCCTACGAGCAGTACTTC
D: .; V: TRBV19; size: .; J: TRBJ1-6; CDR3: CASSIGDSIRSPLHF; DNA: TGTGCCAGTAGTATAGGAGACAGTATAAGGTCACCCCTCCACTTT
D: TRBD2; V: TRBV6-4; size: few; J: TRBJ2-1; CDR3: CASSLAGDYNEQFF; DNA: TGTGCCAGCAGTCTAGCGGGGGACTACAATGAGCAGTTCTTC
D: TRBD2; V: TRBV7-2; size: .; J: TRBJ2-3; CDR3: CASSPPRGGRDTQYF; DNA: TGTGCCAGCAGCCCCCCGCGGGGGGGCCGAGATACGCAGTATTTT
D: TRBD1; V: TRBV6-6; size: few; J: TRBJ1-5; CDR3: CASTRGTEISNQPQHF; DNA: TGTGCCAGCACCAGGGGGACAGAGATTAGCAATCAGCCCCAGCATTTT
D: TRBD1; V: TRBV28; size: .; J: TRBJ1-2; CDR3: CASSPRDREYYGYTF; DNA: TGTGCCAGCAGTCCCCGGGACAGGGAGTACTATGGCTACACCTTC
D: .; V: TRBV11-1; size: .; J: TRBJ1-1; CDR3: CASSLNGVGYTEAFF; DNA: TGTGCCAGCAGCTTAAACGGGGTAGGGTACACTGAAGCTTTCTTT
D: .; V: TRBV5-1; size: .; J: TRBJ1-2; CDR3: CASSLFGAGGYTF; DNA: TGCGCCAGCAGCTTGTTTGGGGCAGGTGGCTACACCTTC
D: .; V: TRBV5-4; size: .; J: TRBJ1-1; CDR3: CASSLAQGKAFF; DNA: TGTGCCAGCAGCTTGGCCCAGGGGAAAGCTTTCTTT
D: .; V: TRBV2; size: .; J: TRBJ2-5; CDR3: CASRRLFLQETQYF; DNA: TGTGCCAGCAGACGACTATTCCTACAAGAGACCCAGTACTTC
D: .; V: TRBV6-6; size: .; J: TRBJ1-2; CDR3: CASIRDTANYGYTF; DNA: TGTGCCAGCATTCGGGACACAGCTAACTATGGCTACACCTTC
D: .; V: TRBV5-1; size: few; J: TRBJ1-1; CDR3: CASRLRLENTEAFF; DNA: TGCGCCAGCAGATTGCGGCTAGAGAACACTGAAGCTTTCTTT